Following are 17 T cell receptor beta chains from one sample sequenced in a study of identical twins. Using its own MiXCR run on the 5' RACE reads, TCRdb lists one record per CDR3 protein. The sample shows about 890,000 distinct CDR3 sequences, 10% to 15% of them seen only once. This sample was also put to use in a study of yellow fever vaccine responses in identical twins.

The source material was PBMCs. The receptors here all came from a woman in her late teens or twenties in good health.

This rearrangement joins TRBV15 to TRBJ2-7; D uncertain. V was trimmed by 1 base and J by 7 bases, leaving 14 bases between them. From germline, CDR1 is LNHNV and CDR2 YYDKDF (reference sequence). The CDR3 has 14 amino acids. The CDR3 DNA reads TGTGCCACCAGCAGAGGTCGGAGAATGAGGGAGCAGTACTTC. Its translation is CATSRGRRMREQYF.

The table lists this clonotype with a few counts. V usage is TRBV5-1 and J usage is TRBJ2-2; TRBD2 matches 14 bases. The CDR3 loop spans 19 amino acids. CDR1 is SGHRS, CDR2 YFSETQ, per germline. Trimming removed 0 bases from V and 1 base from J; junction bases left unmatched: 5. CDR3 loop: CASSLEGTSGGRNTGELFF. The CDR3 DNA reads as TGCGCCAGCAGCTTGGAGGGGACTAGCGGGGGCAGGAACACCGGGGAGCTGTTTTTT.

The chain is built from TRBV20-1 and TRBJ1-1; D is unresolved. The CDR3 consists of 12 residues. V was clipped by 6 bases and J by 0 bases, with 8 bases between them. Germline CDR1 and CDR2: DFQATT and SNEGSKA (reference sequence). CDR3 nucleotides: TGCAGTGCAATTGGATTGAACACTGAAGCTTTCTTT. It specifies CSAIGLNTEAFF.

This clonotype was detected ten times or more. This rearrangement joins TRBV5-1 to TRBJ2-1; tentative D call: TRBD2 (5 bases). Trimming pared 2 bases from V and 4 bases from J, leaving 7 bases between. CDR1 is SGHRS, CDR2 YFSETQ, per germline. This CDR3 has 13 amino acids. CDR3 DNA: TGCGCCAGCAGCTTCACGGGGTACAATGAGCAGTTCTTC. Translation gives CASSFTGYNEQFF.

The rearrangement uses TRBV12-3 or TRBV12-4 and TRBJ1-5, with D uncertain. The CDR3 is 12 residues long. The V gene lost 8 bases and the J gene lost 0 bases, with 5 bases spanning the gap. CDR3 in amino acids: CASGISNQPQHF. CDR3 coding DNA: TGTGCCAGCGGTATTAGCAATCAGCCCCAGCATTTT.

In this sample, this clonotype turned up once. The chain couples TRBV29-1 to TRBJ2-1; the D gene is possibly TRBD2 (5 bases). CDR1 and CDR2 from the germline V gene are SQVTM and ANQGSEA. This CDR3 contains 13 residues. The V end was cut by 0 bases, the J end by 6 bases, with 9 bases between. The CDR3 nucleotides are TGCAGCGTTGAAGACGGACTCTTCAATGAGCAGTTCTTC. Translating gives CSVEDGLFNEQFF.

The CDR3 DNA reads TGTGCCAGCGGGCAGGTCGCGAACACCGGGGAGCTGTTTTTT. Protein: CASGQVANTGELFF. The V call is TRBV12-3 or TRBV12-4, the J call TRBJ2-2, with no clear D. V was trimmed by 8 bases and J by 0 bases, leaving 10 bases between them. This CDR3 is built from 14 residues.

This clonotype was seen only a few times. The V gene is TRBV11-2, the J gene TRBJ1-2; D gene ambiguous. This CDR3 contains 15 residues. V was trimmed by 2 bases and J by 6 bases, leaving 16 bases between them. Per the germline V gene, CDR1 is SGHAT and CDR2 is FQNNGV. CDR3 nucleotides: TGTGCCAGCAGCTTAATAACAGACTCAGCTAATGGCTACACCTTC. Protein product: CASSLITDSANGYTF.

This clonotype has more than one count but fewer than ten. The rearrangement uses TRBV12-3 or TRBV12-4 and TRBJ2-7; D not certain. The CDR3 is 13 amino acids. V was shortened by 1 base and J by 6 bases, with 10 bases between the two germline ends. The CDR3 nucleotides are TGTGCCAGCAGTTTAGACTTCGCCGCCGAGCAGTACTTC. As protein: CASSLDFAAEQYF.

Only a few counts were recorded for this clonotype. The chain links TRBV4-2 to TRBJ2-5; TRBD1 matches at 8 bases. Germline CDR1 is LGHNA and CDR2 is YNFKEQ. J lost 3 bases, V lost 6 bases, and 12 bases had no gene match. The CDR3 sequence is 16 residues long. For the CDR3, the DNA is TGTGCCAGCAGGGTAGGGACAGGTGACGCCGAAGAGACCCAGTACTTC. This sequence encodes CASRVGTGDAEETQYF.

This clonotype was observed a few times. The rearrangement uses TRBV18 and TRBJ2-7; maybe TRBD1 (6 bases). Germline V CDR1 and CDR2: KGHSH, LQKENI. Trimming stripped 1 base from V and 3 bases from J, with 10 bases between. The CDR3 consists of 14 residues. This CDR3 is CASSPQGVGYEQYF. CDR3 DNA sequence: TGTGCCAGCTCACCACAGGGGGTAGGCTACGAGCAGTACTTC.

The gene calls are TRBV7-2 and TRBJ1-2; D uncertain. Germline CDR1 SGHTA, CDR2 FQGNSA. V was shortened by 5 bases and J by 7 bases, with 14 bases between the two germline ends. The CDR3 totals 13 residues. The CDR3 DNA follows: TGTGCCAGCAGCACACGCGGGATCGGTGGCTACACCTTC. Translating it yields CASSTRGIGGYTF.

This clonotype occurred many times. This chain uses TRBV25-1 with TRBJ1-1; D gene unclear. Germline CDR1 reads MGHDK; CDR2 reads SYGVNS. Between the trimmed V and J ends, which lost 8 bases and 1 base, there was a span of 11 bases. This CDR3 is built from 13 residues. CDR3 sequence: CASGPPGNTEAFF. CDR3 in DNA: TGTGCCAGCGGGCCGCCGGGGAACACTGAAGCTTTCTTT.

This clonotype occurred a few times. The chain is built from TRBV15 and TRBJ1-4, with no clear D. V was shortened by 5 bases and J by 3 bases, with 7 bases between the two germline ends. This CDR3 spans 13 amino acids. CDR1 LNHNV and CDR2 YYDKDF come from the germline V gene (reference sequence). CDR3 region: CATSLLPNEKLFF. The CDR3, as DNA: TGTGCCACCAGCCTTCTTCCTAATGAAAAACTGTTTTTT.

The chain employs TRBV15 and TRBJ2-3; possible D gene TRBD1, 7 bases. V dropped 5 bases and J dropped 0 bases, with 12 bases sitting between them. The CDR3 has 15 amino acids. Germline CDR1 is LNHNV and CDR2 is YYDKDF (reference sequence). CDR3 region: CATSGGTASTDTQYF. CDR3 coding DNA: TGTGCCACCAGCGGGGGGACAGCTAGCACAGATACGCAGTATTTT.

In this sample, this clonotype turned up a few times. The rearrangement joins TRBV20-1 to TRBJ2-7; D possibly corresponds to TRBD2 (6 bases). Germline V gene sequence: CDR1 DFQATT, CDR2 SNEGSKA (reference sequence). Trimming removed 8 bases at V and 4 bases at J, with 12 bases between. CDR3 length: 11 residues. CDR3 in amino acids: CSPYGGYEQYF. DNA of the CDR3: TGCAGTCCTTATGGGGGGTACGAGCAGTACTTC.

The chain is built from TRBV28 and TRBJ2-1; D assignment may be TRBD1 or TRBD2 (5 bases each). V was shortened by 7 bases and J by 4 bases, with 17 bases between the two germline ends. Germline V gives CDR1 MDHEN, CDR2 SYDVKM. The CDR3 is 15 amino acids. The CDR3 DNA is TGTGCCAGCACCCCGACCGGGACGCAATACAATGAGCAGTTCTTC. This codes for CASTPTGTQYNEQFF.